The text below deals with one TCR beta chain. Germline loops: CDR1 GTSNPN, CDR2 SVGIG (reference sequence). This CDR3 is built from 11 residues. Sequenced by immunoSEQ multiplex PCR; TCRdb stores in-frame clones only, minus some. The sample lists about 160,000 clones; more than 60% were seen once. This specimen comes from a study of blood T cell repertoires in COVID-19. Study-level information: Whether acute or convalescent, the COVID-19 samples came from the United States, Italy and Spain. Sample material is recorded as cDNA or gDNA derived from T cells, B-cell-depleted T cells, or PBMCs.

This TCR came from a man aged 60-69 years with acute or convalescent COVID-19. V usage is TRBV30 and J usage is TRBJ2-3; TRBD2 agrees at 7 bases. Sequenced: peripheral blood. In DNA form, the CDR3 reads TGTTCGGCGGGGGAAGGAGATACGCAGTATTTT. It encodes CSAGEGDTQYF.